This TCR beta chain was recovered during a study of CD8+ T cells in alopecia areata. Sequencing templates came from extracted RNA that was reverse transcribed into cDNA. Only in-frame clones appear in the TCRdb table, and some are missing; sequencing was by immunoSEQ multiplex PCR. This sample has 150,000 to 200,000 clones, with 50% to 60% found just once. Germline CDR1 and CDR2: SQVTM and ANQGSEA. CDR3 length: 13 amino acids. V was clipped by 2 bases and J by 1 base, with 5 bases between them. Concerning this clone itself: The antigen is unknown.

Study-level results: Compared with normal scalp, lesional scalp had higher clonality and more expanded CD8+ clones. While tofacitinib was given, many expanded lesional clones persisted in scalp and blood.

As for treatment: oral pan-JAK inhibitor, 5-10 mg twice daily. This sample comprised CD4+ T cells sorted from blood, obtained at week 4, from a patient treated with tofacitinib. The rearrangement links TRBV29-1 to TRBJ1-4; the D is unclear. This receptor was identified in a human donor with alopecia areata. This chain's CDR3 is CSVENETNEKLFF. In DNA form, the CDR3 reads TGCAGCGTTGAAAATGAAACTAATGAAAAACTGTTTTTT. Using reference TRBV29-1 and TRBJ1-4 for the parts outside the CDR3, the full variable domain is SAVISQKPSRDICQRGTSLTIQCQVDSQVTMMFWYRQQPGQSLTLIATANQGSEATYESGFVIDKFPISRPNLTFSTLTVSNMSPEDSSIYLCSVENETNEKLFFGSGTQLSVL.